This T cell receptor beta chain was captured in a study of blood T cell repertoires in COVID-19. Either two negative PCRs, clearance, or symptom resolution qualified Cohort 3 donors as recovered. Data came from immunoSEQ multiplex PCR; TCRdb stores just in-frame clones and leaves some out. The repertoire has around 390,000 clones, about 83% of them found once; the top ten carry approximately 9.3%. Sequencing was performed on PBMCs or T cells enriched from blood (not recorded which). This clonotype originated in a woman between 45 and 65 years old who had recovered from COVID-19.

The CDR3 sequence: CASKQVSGNTIYF. The DNA of the CDR3 is TGTGCCAGCAAACAGGTCTCTGGAAACACCATATATTTT. The chain employs TRBV3-1 (or the pseudogene TRBV3-2) and TRBJ1-3; D possibly corresponds to TRBD1 (5 bases). From germline, CDR1 is LGHDT and CDR2 YNNKEL (reference sequence). The CDR3 consists of 13 residues. V dropped 7 bases and J dropped 0 bases, with 7 bases sitting between them.